Sequencing of this T cell receptor beta chain was carried out in a study of T-cell reconstitution after alpha-beta-depleted transplantation in children. At least ten counts were recorded for this clonotype. As it was prepared, the TCRbeta library received unique molecular identifiers. One entry per CDR3 protein results from TCRdb running MiXCR on the PCR reads. The sample has just over 350,000 distinct CDR3 sequences; roughly 14% are singletons. The CDR3 loop spans 14 amino acids. The V end was cut by 2 bases, the J end by 3 bases, with 7 bases between. CDR1 is MNHEY, CDR2 SVGEGT, per germline. The receptor was derived from a human donor who donated a stem cell graft to a child with Fanconi anemia. The sample was PBMCs, taken from the stem cell graft. The genes are TRBV6-2 or TRBV6-3 and TRBJ1-4; perhaps TRBD1 as D (5 bases). CDR3 in amino acids: CASSYQGANEKLFF. The DNA for the CDR3 is TGTGCCAGCAGTTACCAGGGAGCTAATGAAAAACTGTTTTTT.